A single sample is the source of the 25 T cell receptor beta chains below, sequenced in a study of tumor-infiltrating lymphocytes in primary liver carcinoma. Reverse transcription of approximately 500 ng total RNA with a constant-region primer produced TCR beta cDNA. Three rounds of nested multiplex PCR with slightly modified ARM-PCR produced TCR beta libraries. Both of the initial two PCR rounds ran for about 11 cycles and employed TRBV1-TRBV30 forward primers alongside a C-beta reverse primer. TCRdb re-called the multiplex PCR reads through MiXCR, storing one row per CDR3 protein. This sample has 200,000 or so distinct CDR3 sequences, with about 65% found just once. Germline DNA was extracted too, while blood RNA derived from unsorted whole blood. The sample consisted of peripheral blood. Receptor source: a woman aged 55-69 years with primary liver carcinoma and hepatitis B virus infection.

Details on this clonotype: A read error is possible here, since a much larger clone lies one base away. The chain uses TRBV4-1 and TRBJ2-5; a weak D match, TRBD2 (7 bases). This CDR3 contains 15 residues. CDR1 and CDR2 (germline): MGHRA, YSYEKL. The CDR3 protein is CASSQAGGQRETRYF. CDR3 in DNA: TGCGCCAGCAGCCAAGCCGGGGGGCAGCGAGAGACCCGGTACTTC.

This clonotype was counted at least ten times. This rearrangement joins TRBV7-8 to TRBJ2-6, with 7 bases that match TRBD2. The CDR3 has 18 amino acids. The germline V gene has CDR1 SGHVS and CDR2 FQNEAQ. The V gene end was trimmed by 2 bases and the J gene end by 1 base; junction bases not matched to a gene: 8. Here the CDR3 DNA reads TGTGCCAGCAGCTTATTTGCTAGCGGCGTGTCTGGGGCCAACGTCCTGACTTTC. This codes for CASSLFASGVSGANVLTF.

A note on this clonotype: A single base separates this from a much larger clone, so it may be a read error. This chain connects TRBV6-2 or TRBV6-3 to TRBJ1-5; D ambiguous. Germline values: CDR1 MNHEY, CDR2 SVGEGT. The CDR3 is 14 amino acids. This chain's CDR3 is CASSYSNSNQTQHF. As DNA, the CDR3 is TGTGCCAGCAGTTACTCGAATAGCAATCAGACCCAGCATTTT.

This clonotype was detected many times. The rearrangement links TRBV7-9 to TRBJ2-3, with D unresolved. Germline V gene lookup returns CDR1 SEHNR and CDR2 FQNEAQ (reference sequence). V was cut by 5 bases and J by 2 bases, with 11 bases left in between. The CDR3 contains 14 residues. The CDR3 DNA sequence: TGTGCCAGCAGCCCCCAAAGGGCCACAGATACGCAGTATTTT. Translated, it gives CASSPQRATDTQYF.

The chain is built from TRBV11-2 and TRBJ1-5; 8 positions match TRBD2. The better agreement between TRBJ2-3 and the DNA end casts doubt on the J call. Per germline, CDR1 SGHAT and CDR2 FQNNGV. CDR3 length equals 16 residues. In nucleotides, the CDR3 is TGTGCCAGCAGCTTAGGAGGTGCGGGGGGTCGACAGCCCCAGTATTTT. This gives the protein CASSLGGAGGRQPQYF.

Remarks on this clonotype: A read error is possible here, since a much larger clone lies one base away. V gene TRBV12-3 or TRBV12-4 combines with J gene TRBJ1-1, with no clear D. The V end was cut by 4 bases, the J end by 4 bases, with 10 bases between. CDR3 length equals 13 residues. Here the CDR3 reads CASSSIAATEAFF. The CDR3 DNA is TGTGCCAGCAGTTCAATTGCGGCCACTGAAGCTTTCTTT.

On this clonotype: A read error may produce the germline difference seen at one junction end. This chain links TRBV4-1 with TRBJ2-1; D may be TRBD2 (5 bases). Looked up from germline, CDR1 is MGHRA and CDR2 is YSYEKL. The CDR3 totals 13 residues. The CDR3 reads CASSRDYFNEQFF. CDR3 nucleotides: TGCGCCAGCAGCCGTGACTATTTCAATGAGCAGTTTTTC.

This chain links TRBV5-6 with TRBJ2-1, with D perhaps matching TRBD2 (5 bases). V was clipped by 8 bases and J by 10 bases, with 13 bases between them. The CDR3 totals 11 residues. Germline V gives CDR1 SGHDT, CDR2 YYEEEE. The DNA of the CDR3 is TGTGCCAGGAGCGGAAGCGAGGAGCAGTTCTTC. Its translation: CARSGSEEQFF.

This clonotype was recorded a few times. This chain uses TRBV24-1 with TRBJ1-1, with 9 bases identical to TRBD1. The CDR3 is 15 residues long. The germline gives CDR1 KGHDR, CDR2 SFDVKD. J gave up 5 bases and V 4 bases, and 7 bases lay outside the gene matches. CDR3 in amino acids: CATSEHGTGKTEAFF. The CDR3 DNA is TGTGCCACCAGTGAACACGGGACAGGGAAAACTGAAGCTTTCTTT.

The CDR3 protein is CASSFYEKETQYF. Here the CDR3 DNA reads TGCGCCAGCAGCTTCTATGAGAAAGAGACCCAGTACTTC. The chain combines TRBV5-1 with TRBJ2-5; D remains ambiguous. V was trimmed by 2 bases and J by 3 bases, leaving 8 bases between them. The CDR3 consists of 13 residues. CDR1 is SGHRS and CDR2 is YFSETQ in the germline V gene.

This chain links TRBV29-1 with TRBJ1-2; D is ambiguous. This CDR3 comprises 14 residues. Per the germline V gene, CDR1 is SQVTM and CDR2 is ANQGSEA. The V and J ends lost 4 bases and 10 bases respectively, with 22 bases between them. CDR3 bases: TGCAGCGTTGCCCGGGGAACGGGCGCTTGCAACTACACCTTC. This encodes CSVARGTGACNYTF.

Worth noting for this clonotype: One end of the junction does not line up with germline, which may come from a read error. The rearrangement links TRBV11-2 to TRBJ2-1, with D uncertain. The CDR3 is 15 amino acids. CDR1 and CDR2 (germline): SGHAT, FQNNGV. CDR3 DNA: TGTGCCAACAGCTTAGAAACCAGTCTTTACAGTGAGCAGTTCTTC. Residues: CANSLETSLYSEQFF.

For this clonotype: One end of the junction fails to match germline, which may point to a read error. The chain joins TRBV6-5 to TRBJ2-3; 12 bases match TRBD2. In germline, CDR1 is MNHEY, CDR2 SVGAGI. The CDR3 length is 14 residues. The CDR3 DNA reads TGCGCTAGCACGACTAGCGGGAGTCGTGATACGCAGTATTTT. This encodes CASTTSGSRDTQYF.

As concerns this clonotype: One junction end does not reproduce the germline sequence, and a read error may be involved. This chain links TRBV12-5 with TRBJ1-5; TRBD1 might be the D (5 bases). Germline lookup yields CDR1 LGHNT and CDR2 FRNRAP. The CDR3 loop spans 16 amino acids. CDR3 in amino acids: CASGLVPGLGNQPQHF. For the CDR3, the DNA is TGTGCTAGTGGTTTGGTGCCAGGGCTGGGCAATCAACCCCAGCATTTT.

The chain joins TRBV19 to TRBJ2-7; D unclear. The CDR3 is made up of 12 amino acids. Germline CDR1 reads LNHDA; CDR2 reads SQIVND (reference sequence). The V and J ends lost 9 bases and 4 bases respectively, with 13 bases between them. The chain's CDR3 is CASHGPTYEQYF. The CDR3 coding sequence is TGTGCCAGCCACGGGCCGACGTACGAGCAGTACTTC.

Worth noting for this clonotype: The conserved final phenylalanine or tryptophan is absent from the CDR3, which likely points to a read error. The V gene is TRBV12-3 or TRBV12-4, the J gene TRBJ2-3; D unclear. This CDR3 is 15 amino acids long. Trimming shortened V by 6 bases and J by 4 bases, and 17 bases separated the two germline ends. CDR3: CASSTQISSADTQYI. The DNA of the CDR3 is TGTGCCAGCAGCACTCAGATCAGTTCGGCAGATACGCAGTATATT.

The chain has TRBV10-2 and TRBJ2-7; no firm D call. The CDR3 has 12 amino acids. Trimming stripped 2 bases from V and 2 bases from J, with 4 bases between. The germline V gene encodes CDR1 WSHSY and CDR2 SAAADI. Here the CDR3 reads CASSETPYEQYF. CDR3 coding DNA: TGCGCCAGCAGTGAGACCCCCTACGAGCAGTACTTC.

The gene calls are TRBV29-1 and TRBJ2-7; possibly TRBD1 for D (5 bases). Germline-derived CDR1 and CDR2 are SQVTM and ANQGSEA. V lost 4 bases to trimming and J lost 8 bases, with 15 bases between them. The CDR3 consists of 12 residues. The CDR3 nucleotides read TGCAGCGTTGGTGTGGCAGGGTACAAGCAGTACTTC. This sequence encodes CSVGVAGYKQYF.

With regard to this clonotype: Germline and junction disagree at one end, which may indicate a read error. The chain carries TRBV11-2 and TRBJ2-1; 11 positions agree with TRBD2. Germline CDR1 is SGHAT and CDR2 is FQNNGV. The CDR3 covers 15 residues. Written as DNA, the CDR3 is TGTGCCAGCAGCTTCGGGACTAGCGGTTCCAATGAGCAATTCTTC. As protein: CASSFGTSGSNEQFF. Looking up the rest from reference TRBV11-2 and TRBJ2-1 gives the full variable domain: EAGVAQSPRYKIIEKRQSVAFWCNPISGHATLYWYQQILGQGPKLLIQFQNNGVVDDSQLPKDRFSAERLKGVDSTLKIQPAKLEDSAVYLCASSFGTSGSNEQFFGPGTRLTVL.

Points on this clonotype: This could be a read error, since a much larger clone is one nucleotide away. This CDR3 reads CANSQDVLAVSSYEQYF. The DNA for the CDR3 is TGCGCCAACAGCCAAGATGTTTTAGCGGTGAGCTCCTACGAGCAGTACTTC. The gene calls are TRBV4-1 and TRBJ2-7; D is perhaps TRBD2 (6 bases). The germline V gene encodes CDR1 MGHRA and CDR2 YSYEKL. This CDR3 has 17 amino acids.

This chain connects TRBV29-1 to TRBJ2-7, with TRBD2 matching over 14 bases. The CDR3 totals 14 residues. Looked up from germline, CDR1 is SQVTM and CDR2 is ANQGSEA. The CDR3 protein is CRVSGLAGVREQYF. CDR3 DNA sequence: TGCAGGGTGTCGGGACTAGCGGGAGTAAGAGAGCAGTACTTC.

In the case of this clonotype: The CDR3 does not close with the conserved phenylalanine or tryptophan, likely indicating a read error. The chain links TRBV11-2 to TRBJ2-1, with TRBD2 matching over 11 bases. The CDR3 contains 15 residues. CDR1 and CDR2 (germline): SGHAT, FQNNGV. The CDR3 spells CGISSQTVAGGLQFL. The DNA of the CDR3 is TGTGGCATCAGCTCCCAGACCGTAGCGGGAGGGCTGCAGTTCTTA.

Of note for this clonotype: A clone one base away is much larger, so this may be a read error. V usage is TRBV12-3 or TRBV12-4 and J usage is TRBJ1-2; D call uncertain. Between the trimmed V and J ends, which lost 7 bases and 8 bases, there was a span of 14 bases. The CDR3 runs 12 residues. Here the CDR3 reads CASTRRVGGYTF. DNA of the CDR3: TGTGCCAGCACCCGGCGGGTGGGCGGCTACACCTTC.

The chain employs TRBV29-1 and TRBJ2-7; TRBD2 is a possible D gene (5 bases). The V and J ends lost 4 bases and 2 bases respectively, with 18 bases between them. Germline CDR1 is SQVTM and CDR2 is ANQGSEA. The CDR3 covers 15 residues. In nucleotides, the CDR3 is TGCAGCGTTGTTGCCTTGAGACTAACGGCCTACGAGCAGTACTTC. Its protein is CSVVALRLTAYEQYF.

Worth noting for this clonotype: Compared with germline, one end of the junction differs, possibly owing to a read error. This chain joins TRBV29-1 and TRBJ1-2; D is possibly TRBD1 (6 bases). The germline V gene has CDR1 SQVTM and CDR2 ANQGSEA. The CDR3 extends over 16 amino acids. The CDR3 region is CSVDWGRGVGDYGYTF. The CDR3 DNA reads as TGCAGCGTTGACTGGGGCAGGGGCGTTGGTGACTATGGTTACACCTTC.